This T cell receptor beta chain was identified during a study of T cells in localized non-small cell lung cancer. Assay used: immunoSEQ multiplex PCR; TCRdb lists only in-frame clones, some missing. Among 20,000 to 25,000 clones listed, 70% to 90% were seen once. In regard to this clone: Its antigen is still unknown.

Study-level results: Paired adjacent lung recovered a median approximately 57 of the top 100 tumor clones. In uninvolved adjacent lung, T cell clonality reached its highest value, exceeding tumor.

This specimen was peripheral blood mononuclear cells, taken before any cancer treatment. The clonotype comes from a woman aged 40-75 years with stage III lung adenocarcinoma.

The CDR3 loop is CASSRGLPGGREKLFF. In DNA, the CDR3 is TGCGCCAGCAGCCGCGGTTTGCCAGGGGGTCGGGAAAAACTGTTTTTT. The chain has TRBV4-1 and TRBJ1-4, with TRBD1 matching 7 bases. CDR1 MGHRA and CDR2 YSYEKL come from the germline V gene. CDR3 length: 16 amino acids. The ends lost 4 bases at V and 8 bases at J; junction bases unmatched: 13.